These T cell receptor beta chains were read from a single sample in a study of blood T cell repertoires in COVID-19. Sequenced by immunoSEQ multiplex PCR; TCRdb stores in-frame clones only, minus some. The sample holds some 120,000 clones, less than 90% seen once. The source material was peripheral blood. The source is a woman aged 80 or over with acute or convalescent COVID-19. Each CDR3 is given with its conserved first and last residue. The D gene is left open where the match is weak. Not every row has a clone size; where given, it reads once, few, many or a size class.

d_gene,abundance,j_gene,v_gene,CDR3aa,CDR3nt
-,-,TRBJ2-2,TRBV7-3,CASSRDLLNTGELFF,TGTGCCAGCAGCCGGGACTTACTGAACACCGGGGAGCTGTTTTTT
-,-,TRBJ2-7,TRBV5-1,CASSLQGNSYEQYF,TGCGCCAGCAGCCTACAGGGTAACTCCTACGAGCAGTACTTC
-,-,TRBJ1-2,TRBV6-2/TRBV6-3,CASTPRYGYTF,TGTGCCAGCACCCCCCGGTATGGCTACACCTTC
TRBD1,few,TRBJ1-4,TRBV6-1,CASSELGTAKKLFF,TGTGCCAGCAGTGAGCTAGGGACAGCCAAGAAACTGTTTTTT
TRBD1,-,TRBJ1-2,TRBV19,CASSIGYTDREFETF,TGTGCCAGTAGTATAGGCTACACGGACAGGGAGTTTGAAACCTTC
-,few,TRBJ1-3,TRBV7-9,CASSLGGSGNTIYF,TGTGCCAGCAGCTTGGGAGGGAGCGGAAACACCATATATTTT
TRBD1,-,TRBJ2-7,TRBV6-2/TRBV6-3,CASSKTGGYYEQYF,TGTGCCAGCAGTAAGACAGGGGGCTACTACGAGCAGTACTTC
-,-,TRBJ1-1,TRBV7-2,CASSLMGAGTEAFF,TGTGCCAGCAGCTTAATGGGGGCCGGGACTGAAGCTTTCTTT
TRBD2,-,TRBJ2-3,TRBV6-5,CASSYSGGTDTQYF,TGTGCCAGCAGTTACTCGGGGGGGACAGATACGCAGTATTTT
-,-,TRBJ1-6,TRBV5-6,CASSLRHRLNSPLHF,TGTGCCAGCAGCTTGAGACACAGATTAAATTCACCCCTCCACTTT
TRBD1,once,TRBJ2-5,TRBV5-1,CASSHVQGTGETQYF,TGCGCCAGCAGCCACGTACAGGGGACGGGGGAGACCCAGTACTTC
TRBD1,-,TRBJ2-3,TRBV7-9,CASSQGGSADTQYF,TGTGCCAGCTCACAGGGGGGCTCAGCAGATACGCAGTATTTT
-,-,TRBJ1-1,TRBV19,CASSFSGNTEAFF,TGTGCCAGTAGTTTCTCAGGGAACACTGAAGCTTTCTTT
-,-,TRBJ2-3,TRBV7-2,CASMIRGRSDTQYF,TGTGCCAGCATGATCAGGGGGAGGTCAGATACGCAGTATTTT
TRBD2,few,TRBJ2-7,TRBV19,CASSISWEGTYEQYF,TGTGCCAGTAGTATCTCCTGGGAGGGAACCTACGAGCAGTACTTC
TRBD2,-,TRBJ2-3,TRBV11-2,CASSFPGGAGRILGISTDTQYF,TGTGCCAGCAGTTTTCCCGGGGGGGCCGGTCGTATATTAGGGATAAGCACAGATACGCAGTATTTT
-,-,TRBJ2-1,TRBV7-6,CASSFGRTHYNEQFF,TGTGCCAGCAGCTTCGGACGGACACACTACAATGAGCAGTTCTTC
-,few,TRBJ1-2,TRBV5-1,CASSLTADSGYTF,TGCGCCAGCAGCTTGACGGCAGACTCTGGCTACACCTTC
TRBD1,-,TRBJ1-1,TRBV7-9,CASSSGGQGPNTEAFF,TGTGCCAGCAGCTCCGGGGGACAGGGCCCGAACACTGAAGCTTTCTTT
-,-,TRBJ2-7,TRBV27,CASSLSLRRDNEQYF,TGTGCCAGCAGTTTATCCCTACGGAGGGATAACGAGCAGTACTTC
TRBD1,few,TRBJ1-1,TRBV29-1,CSARKSAGTVNTEAFF,TGCAGCGCCCGGAAAAGCGCCGGGACAGTCAACACTGAAGCTTTCTTT
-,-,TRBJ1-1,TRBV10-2,CASSRNRNTEAFF,TGCGCCAGCAGCAGGAACAGGAACACTGAAGCTTTCTTT
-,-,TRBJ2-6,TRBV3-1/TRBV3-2,CASSQGSGGANVLTF,TGTGCCAGCAGCCAGGGCTCGGGGGGGGCCAACGTCCTGACTTTC
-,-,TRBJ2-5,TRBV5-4,CASSFDWQETQYF,TGTGCCAGCAGCTTCGACTGGCAAGAGACCCAGTACTTC
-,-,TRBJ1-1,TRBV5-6,CASSLGWQGPSEAFF,TGTGCCAGCAGCTTGGGATGGCAGGGCCCCTCTGAAGCTTTCTTT
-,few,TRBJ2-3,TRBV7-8,CASSLAALRADTQYF,TGTGCCAGCAGCTTAGCGGCCCTCAGGGCAGATACGCAGTATTTT
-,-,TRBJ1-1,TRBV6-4,CASTPPTSRAFF,TGTGCCAGCACCCCCCCTACCTCTCGGGCTTTCTTT
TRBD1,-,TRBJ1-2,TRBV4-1,CASSQGTGAYGYTF,TGCGCCAGCAGCCAAGGAACAGGGGCCTATGGCTACACCTTC
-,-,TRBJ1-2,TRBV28,CATTGGSAYGYTF,TGTGCCACCACAGGCGGGAGTGCCTATGGCTACACCTTC
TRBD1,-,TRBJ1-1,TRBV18,CASSAGTAFPRGANTEAFF,TGTGCCAGCTCAGCCGGGACAGCTTTCCCTCGGGGAGCGAACACTGAAGCTTTCTTT
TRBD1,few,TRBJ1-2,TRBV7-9,CATRGRGIGYTF,TGTGCCACCAGAGGCAGGGGGATTGGCTACACCTTC
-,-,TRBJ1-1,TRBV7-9,CASSLRTVNTEAFF,TGTGCCAGCAGCTTACGGACAGTGAACACTGAAGCTTTCTTT
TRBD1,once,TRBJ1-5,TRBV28,CASSFGTASNQPQHF,TGTGCCAGCAGTTTCGGGACAGCTAGCAATCAGCCCCAGCATTTT
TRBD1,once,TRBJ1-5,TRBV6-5,CASSYRGLNQPQHF,TGTGCCAGCAGTTACAGGGGGCTGAATCAGCCCCAGCATTTT
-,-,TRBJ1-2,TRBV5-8,CASSIRVRDYGYTF,TGTGCCAGCAGCATCAGAGTCAGGGACTATGGCTACACCTTC
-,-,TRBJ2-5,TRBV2,CASKEGGTETQYF,TGTGCCAGCAAGGAAGGAGGGACAGAGACCCAGTACTTC
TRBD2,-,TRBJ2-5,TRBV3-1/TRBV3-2,CASSPGTSGGETQYF,TGTGCCAGCAGCCCCGGGACTAGCGGGGGGGAGACCCAGTACTTC
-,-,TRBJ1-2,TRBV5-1,CASSRSQRANYGYTF,TGCGCCAGCAGCCGATCCCAGAGGGCGAACTATGGCTACACCTTC
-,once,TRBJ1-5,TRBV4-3,CASSPALMAGDSNQPQHF,TGCGCCAGCAGCCCCGCCCTTATGGCAGGGGATAGCAATCAGCCCCAGCATTTT
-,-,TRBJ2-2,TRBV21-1,CASSRTGAGELFF,TGTGCCAGCAGCAGGACAGGGGCCGGGGAGCTGTTTTTT
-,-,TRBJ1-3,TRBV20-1,CSASHSASGNTIYF,TGCAGTGCTAGTCATAGCGCCTCTGGAAACACCATATATTTT
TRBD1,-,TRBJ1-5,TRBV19,CASSLTGTGDQPQHF,TGTGCCAGTAGTTTAACCGGGACAGGGGATCAGCCCCAGCATTTT
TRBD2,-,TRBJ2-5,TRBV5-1,CASSLSGGVETQYF,TGCGCCAGCAGCCTATCGGGAGGCGTAGAGACCCAGTACTTC
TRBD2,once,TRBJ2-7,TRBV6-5,CASSYSAGGLYEQYF,TGTGCCAGCAGTTACTCGGCGGGGGGGCTCTACGAGCAGTACTTC
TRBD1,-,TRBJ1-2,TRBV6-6,CASSAPGTGGKDGYTF,TGTGCCAGCAGCGCTCCCGGGACAGGGGGCAAAGATGGCTACACCTTC
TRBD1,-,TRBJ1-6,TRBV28,CASSPRGRLNSPLHF,TGTGCCAGCAGTCCGAGGGGGCGGTTGAATTCACCCCTCCACTTT
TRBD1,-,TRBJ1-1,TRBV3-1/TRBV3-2,CASSPGGLMNTEAFF,TGTGCCAGCAGCCCAGGGGGCCTTATGAACACTGAAGCTTTCTTT
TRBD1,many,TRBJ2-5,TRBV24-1,CATSDLTGPRLETQYF,TGTGCCACCAGTGACCTGACAGGGCCACGGTTGGAGACCCAGTACTTC
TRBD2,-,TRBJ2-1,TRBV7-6,CASSLETGGEQFF,TGTGCCAGCAGCTTAGAAACGGGGGGTGAGCAGTTCTTC
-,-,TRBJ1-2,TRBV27,CASSLSTPGAHGYTF,TGTGCCAGCAGTTTATCGACCCCAGGTGCCCATGGCTACACCTTC
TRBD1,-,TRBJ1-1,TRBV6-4,CASRAGGHEAFF,TGTGCCAGCAGGGCAGGGGGTCATGAAGCTTTCTTT
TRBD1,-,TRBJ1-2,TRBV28,CAVPGTGSSNYGYTF,TGTGCCGTCCCCGGGACAGGGTCTTCTAACTATGGCTACACCTTC
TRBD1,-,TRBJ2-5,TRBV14,CASSQVGQGRSGTQYF,TGTGCCAGCAGCCAAGTTGGACAGGGGAGGTCAGGGACCCAGTACTTC
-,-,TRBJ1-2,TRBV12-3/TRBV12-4,CASSLRDGYTF,TGTGCCAGCAGTTTGAGGGATGGCTACACCTTC
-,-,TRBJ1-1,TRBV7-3,CASSSQQNTEAFF,TGTGCCAGCAGCTCTCAACAGAACACTGAAGCTTTCTTT
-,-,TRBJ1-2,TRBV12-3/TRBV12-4,CASSSYRDGYTF,TGTGCCAGCAGTTCCTATAGAGATGGCTACACCTTC
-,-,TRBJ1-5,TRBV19,CASTRNAIYSNQPQHF,TGTGCCAGTACTAGGAACGCAATCTATAGCAATCAGCCCCAGCATTTT
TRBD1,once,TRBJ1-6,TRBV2,CASCAGTGYSPLHF,TGTGCCAGCTGCGCCGGGACAGGGTACTCACCCCTCCACTTT
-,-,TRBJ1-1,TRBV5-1,CASQQGSTEAFF,TGCGCCAGCCAACAGGGAAGCACTGAAGCTTTCTTT
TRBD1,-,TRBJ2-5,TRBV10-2,CASSFTGTVRETQYF,TGCGCCAGCAGTTTTACAGGGACAGTTCGAGAGACCCAGTACTTC